The entry below describes one T cell receptor (beta chain). Its target is not known. Measured with immunoSEQ multiplex PCR; TCRdb has only the in-frame clones, and not every one. The sample carries approximately 150,000 clones, 75% to 90% recorded once. The record originates from a study of T cell responses to AZD1222 COVID-19 vaccine. Across the study: Pooling was applied to second doses at about 4 or about 12 weeks.

Whole-study results and caveats: Mapped onto spike, vaccine-associated CD4 TCRs spanned it and were dominant at 160-218 and 743-854. Of the AZD1222 recipients, only 5 to 7 were seropositive at baseline. Repertoire sampling was restricted to post-peak T cell response timepoints.

The V gene lost 5 bases and the J gene lost 0 bases, with 16 bases spanning the gap. Germline values: CDR1 MNHEY, CDR2 SMNVEV (reference sequence). CDR3 length: 17 amino acids. Here the sequenced sample was peripheral blood, taken on day 0 of AZD1222 vaccination. The TCR sequence derives from an adult in good health. The V gene is TRBV27, the J gene TRBJ2-2, with D possibly matching TRBD2 (6 bases). As DNA, the CDR3 is TGTGCCAGCAGTCCCGCATTTCCGGGGGCGAACACCGGGGAGCTGTTTTTT. This translates into CASSPAFPGANTGELFF.